A single sample is the source of the 2 T cell receptor beta chains below, sequenced in a study of blood T cell repertoires in COVID-19. Generated by immunoSEQ multiplex PCR, the TCRdb table keeps only in-frame clones and is missing some. Of around 250,000 clones in the sample, 75% to 90% are singletons; the top ten hold 0.9% to 1%. Sequenced: peripheral blood. These receptors were obtained from a middle-aged woman who had recovered from COVID-19.

The chain employs TRBV10-2 and TRBJ2-7, with D maybe TRBD1 (7 bases). The V and J ends lost 5 bases and 6 bases respectively, with 17 bases between them. The CDR3 is 14 amino acids. Germline CDR1 reads WSHSY; CDR2 reads SAAADI. The CDR3 reads CASSLQRQGGEQYF. The CDR3, as DNA: TGCGCCAGCAGTCTTCAACGACAGGGAGGCGAGCAGTACTTC.

This clone was detected once. This sequence joins TRBV27 and TRBJ2-2; maybe TRBD2 (5 bases). From germline, CDR1 is MNHEY and CDR2 SMNVEV (reference sequence). The CDR3 runs to 13 residues. V dropped 2 bases and J dropped 7 bases, with 8 bases sitting between them. CDR3 loop: CASSLATIGELFF. CDR3 nucleotides: TGTGCCAGCAGTTTAGCGACTATCGGGGAGCTGTTTTTT.